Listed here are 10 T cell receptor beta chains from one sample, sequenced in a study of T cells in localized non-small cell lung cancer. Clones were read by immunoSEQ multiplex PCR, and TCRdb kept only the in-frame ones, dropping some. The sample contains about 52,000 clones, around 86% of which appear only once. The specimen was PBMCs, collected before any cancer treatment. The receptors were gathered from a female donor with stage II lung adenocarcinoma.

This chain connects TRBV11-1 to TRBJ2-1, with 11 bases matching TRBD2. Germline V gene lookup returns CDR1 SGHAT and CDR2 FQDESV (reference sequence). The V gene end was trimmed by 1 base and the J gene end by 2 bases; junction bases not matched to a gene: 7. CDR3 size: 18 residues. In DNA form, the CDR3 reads TGTGCCAGCAGCTTAGGGCGTCTAGCGGGGGGTCCCTACAATGAGCAGTTCTTC. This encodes CASSLGRLAGGPYNEQFF.

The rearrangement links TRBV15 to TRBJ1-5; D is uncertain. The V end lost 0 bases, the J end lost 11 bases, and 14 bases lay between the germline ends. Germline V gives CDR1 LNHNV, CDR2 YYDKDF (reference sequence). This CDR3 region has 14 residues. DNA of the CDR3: TGTGCCACCAGCAGAGATCAGGATCCCGGGACCCAGCATTTT. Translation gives CATSRDQDPGTQHF.

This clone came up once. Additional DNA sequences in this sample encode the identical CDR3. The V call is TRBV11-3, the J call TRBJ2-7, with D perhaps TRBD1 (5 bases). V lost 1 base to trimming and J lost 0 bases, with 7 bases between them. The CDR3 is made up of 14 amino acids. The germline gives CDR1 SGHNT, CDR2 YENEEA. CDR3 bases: TGTGCCAGCAGCTTAGGACAGAGCTCCTACGAGCAGTACTTC. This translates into CASSLGQSSYEQYF.

The CDR3 region is CASSVGTGTYGYTF. CDR3 sequence (DNA): TGTGCCAGCAGCGTAGGGACAGGGACCTATGGCTACACCTTC. The chain combines TRBV9 with TRBJ1-2; 8 bases agree with TRBD1. This CDR3 is built from 14 residues. V dropped 0 bases and J dropped 4; count of bases not matched to a gene: 2. Germline CDR1 SGDLS, CDR2 YYNGEE.

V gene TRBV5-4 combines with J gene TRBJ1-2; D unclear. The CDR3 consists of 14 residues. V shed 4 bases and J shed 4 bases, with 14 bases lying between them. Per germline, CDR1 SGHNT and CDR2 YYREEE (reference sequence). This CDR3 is CASSPSPGFYGYTF. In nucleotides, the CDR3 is TGTGCCAGCAGCCCTAGTCCGGGCTTCTATGGCTACACCTTC.

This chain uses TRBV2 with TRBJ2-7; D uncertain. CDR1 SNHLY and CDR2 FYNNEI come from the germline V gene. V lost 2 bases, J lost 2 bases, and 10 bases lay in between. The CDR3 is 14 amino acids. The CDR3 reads CASSEWYTTYEQYF. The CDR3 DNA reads TGTGCCAGCAGTGAATGGTACACTACCTACGAGCAGTACTTC.

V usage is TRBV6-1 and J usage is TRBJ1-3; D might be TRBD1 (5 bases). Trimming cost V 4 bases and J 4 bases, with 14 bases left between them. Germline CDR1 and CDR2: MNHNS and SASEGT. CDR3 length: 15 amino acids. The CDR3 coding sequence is TGTGCCAGCAGTGGCCCCGGGACGGGGGGAAACACCATATATTTT. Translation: CASSGPGTGGNTIYF.

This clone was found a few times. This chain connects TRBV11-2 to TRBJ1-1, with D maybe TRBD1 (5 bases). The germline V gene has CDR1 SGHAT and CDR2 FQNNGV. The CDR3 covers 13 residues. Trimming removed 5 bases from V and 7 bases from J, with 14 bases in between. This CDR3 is CASSQIQGLEAFF. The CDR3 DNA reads TGTGCCAGCAGCCAGATTCAGGGCCTTGAAGCTTTCTTT.

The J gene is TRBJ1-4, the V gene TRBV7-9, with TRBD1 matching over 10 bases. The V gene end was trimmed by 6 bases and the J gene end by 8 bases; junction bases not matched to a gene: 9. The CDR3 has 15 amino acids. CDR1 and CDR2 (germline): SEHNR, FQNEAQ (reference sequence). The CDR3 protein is CASRPDRGEREKLFF. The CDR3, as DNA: TGTGCCAGCAGACCGGACAGGGGGGAGAGGGAAAAACTGTTTTTT.

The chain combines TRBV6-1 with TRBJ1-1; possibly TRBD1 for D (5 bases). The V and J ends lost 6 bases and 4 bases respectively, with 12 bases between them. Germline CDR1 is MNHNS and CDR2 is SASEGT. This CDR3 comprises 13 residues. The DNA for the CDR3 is TGTGCCAGCAGGTTAGAAGGGGTCACTGAAGCTTTCTTT. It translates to CASRLEGVTEAFF.